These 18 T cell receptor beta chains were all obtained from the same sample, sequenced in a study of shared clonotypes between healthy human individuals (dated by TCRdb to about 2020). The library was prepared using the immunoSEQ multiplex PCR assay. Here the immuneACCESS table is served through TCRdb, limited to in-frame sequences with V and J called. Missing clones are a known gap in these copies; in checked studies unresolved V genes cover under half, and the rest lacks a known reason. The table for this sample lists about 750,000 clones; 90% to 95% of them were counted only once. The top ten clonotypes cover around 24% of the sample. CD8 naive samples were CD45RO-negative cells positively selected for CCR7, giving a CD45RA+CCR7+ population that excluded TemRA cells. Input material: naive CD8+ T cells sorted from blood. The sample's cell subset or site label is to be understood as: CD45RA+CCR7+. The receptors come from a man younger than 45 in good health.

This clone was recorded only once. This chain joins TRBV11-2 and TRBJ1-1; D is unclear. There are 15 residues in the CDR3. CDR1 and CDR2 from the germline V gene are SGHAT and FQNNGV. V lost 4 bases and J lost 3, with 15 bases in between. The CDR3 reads CASSSTRSRYTEAFF. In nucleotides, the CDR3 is TGTGCCAGCAGCTCGACCAGGTCGCGGTACACTGAAGCTTTCTTT.

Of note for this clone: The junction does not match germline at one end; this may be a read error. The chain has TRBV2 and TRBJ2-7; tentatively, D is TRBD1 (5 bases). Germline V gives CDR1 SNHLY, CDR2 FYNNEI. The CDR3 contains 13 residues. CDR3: CASSEWGTLPNGF. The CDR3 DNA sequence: TGTGCCAGCAGTGAATGGGGCACGCTCCCCAATGGCTTC.

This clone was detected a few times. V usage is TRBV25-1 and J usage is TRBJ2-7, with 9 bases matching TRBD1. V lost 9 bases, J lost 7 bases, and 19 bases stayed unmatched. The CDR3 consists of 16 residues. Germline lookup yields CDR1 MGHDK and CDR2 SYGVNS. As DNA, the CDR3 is TGTGCCAGTCCCCAGGACCGAAACAGGGGGCGGGATGAGCAGTACTTC. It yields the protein CASPQDRNRGRDEQYF.

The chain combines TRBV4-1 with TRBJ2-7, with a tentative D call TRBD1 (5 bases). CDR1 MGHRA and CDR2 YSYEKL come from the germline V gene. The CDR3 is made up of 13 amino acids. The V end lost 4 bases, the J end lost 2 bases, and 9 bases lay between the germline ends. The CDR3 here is CASSPTVTYEQYF. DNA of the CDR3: TGCGCCAGCAGCCCGACAGTAACCTACGAGCAGTACTTC.

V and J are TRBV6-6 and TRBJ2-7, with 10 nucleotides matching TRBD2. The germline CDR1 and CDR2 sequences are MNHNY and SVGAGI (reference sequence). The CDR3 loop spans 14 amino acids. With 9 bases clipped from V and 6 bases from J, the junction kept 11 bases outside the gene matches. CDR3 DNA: TGTGCCAGTTCTAGCACTAGCGGGGAGCTCGAGCAGTACTTC. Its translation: CASSSTSGELEQYF.

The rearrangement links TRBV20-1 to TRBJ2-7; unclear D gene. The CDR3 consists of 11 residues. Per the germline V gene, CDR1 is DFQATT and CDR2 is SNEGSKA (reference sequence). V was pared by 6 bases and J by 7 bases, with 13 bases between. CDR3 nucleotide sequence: TGCAGTGCAAATTATGTGGGGGAGCAGTACTTC. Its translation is CSANYVGEQYF.

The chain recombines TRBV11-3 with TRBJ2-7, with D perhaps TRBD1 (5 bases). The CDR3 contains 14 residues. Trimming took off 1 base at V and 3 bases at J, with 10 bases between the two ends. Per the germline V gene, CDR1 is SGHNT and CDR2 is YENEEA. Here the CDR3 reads CASSLGVGDYEQYF. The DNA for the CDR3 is TGTGCCAGCAGCTTAGGGGTAGGGGACTACGAGCAGTACTTC.

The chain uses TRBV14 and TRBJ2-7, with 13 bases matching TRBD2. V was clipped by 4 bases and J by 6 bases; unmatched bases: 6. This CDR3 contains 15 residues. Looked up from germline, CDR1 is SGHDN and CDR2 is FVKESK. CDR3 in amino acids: CASSLRTSGSPEQYF. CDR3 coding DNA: TGTGCCAGCAGCCTGCGGACTAGCGGGAGTCCCGAGCAGTACTTC.

The CDR3 nucleotides read TGTGCCAGCAGCCTCATTGGGGGTTGGAACACTGAAGCTTTCTTT. Its translation: CASSLIGGWNTEAFF. J is TRBJ1-1 and V is TRBV5-4; TRBD1 is a possible D gene (5 bases). Trimming removed 4 bases at V and 1 base at J, with 14 bases between. CDR1 is SGHNT, CDR2 YYREEE, per germline (reference sequence). The CDR3 covers 15 residues. Full variable domain (rest looked up from reference TRBV5-4 and TRBJ1-1): ETGVTQSPTHLIKTRGQQVTLRCSSQSGHNTVSWYQQALGQGPQFIFQYYREEENGRGNFPPRFSGLQFPNYSSELNVNALELDDSALYLCASSLIGGWNTEAFFGQGTRLTVV.

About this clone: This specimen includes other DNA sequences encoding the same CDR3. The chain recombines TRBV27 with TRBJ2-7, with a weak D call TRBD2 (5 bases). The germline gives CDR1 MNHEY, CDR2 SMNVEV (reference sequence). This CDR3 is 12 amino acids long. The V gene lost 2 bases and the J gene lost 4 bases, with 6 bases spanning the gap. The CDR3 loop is CASSLRGYEQYF. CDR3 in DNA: TGTGCCAGCAGTTTAAGAGGGTACGAGCAGTACTTC.

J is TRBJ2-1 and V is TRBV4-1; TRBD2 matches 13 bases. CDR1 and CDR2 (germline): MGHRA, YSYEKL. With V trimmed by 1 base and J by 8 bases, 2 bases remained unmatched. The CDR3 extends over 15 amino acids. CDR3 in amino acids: CASSQGGLAGDEQFF. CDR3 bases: TGCGCCAGCAGCCAAGGAGGACTAGCGGGAGATGAGCAGTTCTTC.

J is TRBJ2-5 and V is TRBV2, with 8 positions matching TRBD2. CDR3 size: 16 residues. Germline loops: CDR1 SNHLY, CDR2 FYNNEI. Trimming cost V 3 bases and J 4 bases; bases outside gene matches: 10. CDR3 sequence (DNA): TGTGCCAGCAGTGATACTAGGCGGGAGGTACTAGAGACCCAGTACTTC. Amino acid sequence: CASSDTRREVLETQYF.

The CDR3 loop reads CASSLVGTGDFSYEQYF. In DNA form, the CDR3 reads TGTGCCAGCAGCTTAGTGGGGACAGGGGACTTCTCCTACGAGCAGTACTTC. V and J are TRBV7-9 and TRBJ2-7, with 10 bases lining up with TRBD1. This CDR3 comprises 17 residues. Trimming cost V 1 base and J 0 bases; bases outside gene matches: 6. The germline gives CDR1 SEHNR, CDR2 FQNEAQ (reference sequence).

DNA of the CDR3: TGTGCCAGCTCTTACCGCTACACCGGGGAGCTGTTTTTT. Its protein product is CASSYRYTGELFF. The chain employs TRBV25-1 and TRBJ2-2; no clear D gene. The CDR3 runs to 13 residues. V lost 8 bases to trimming and J lost 3 bases, with 10 bases between them. Per germline, CDR1 MGHDK and CDR2 SYGVNS.

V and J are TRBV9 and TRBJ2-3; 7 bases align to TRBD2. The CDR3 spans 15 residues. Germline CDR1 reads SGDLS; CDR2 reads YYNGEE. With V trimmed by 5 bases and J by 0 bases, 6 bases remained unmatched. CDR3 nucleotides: TGTGCCAGCAGGGGAGGGAACGATAGCACAGATACGCAGTATTTT. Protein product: CASRGGNDSTDTQYF.

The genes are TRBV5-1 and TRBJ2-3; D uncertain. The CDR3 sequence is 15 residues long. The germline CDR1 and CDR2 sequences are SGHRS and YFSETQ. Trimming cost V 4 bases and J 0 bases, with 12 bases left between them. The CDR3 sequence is CASSPSRTSTDTQYF. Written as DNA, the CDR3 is TGCGCCAGCAGCCCATCTAGAACCAGCACAGATACGCAGTATTTT.

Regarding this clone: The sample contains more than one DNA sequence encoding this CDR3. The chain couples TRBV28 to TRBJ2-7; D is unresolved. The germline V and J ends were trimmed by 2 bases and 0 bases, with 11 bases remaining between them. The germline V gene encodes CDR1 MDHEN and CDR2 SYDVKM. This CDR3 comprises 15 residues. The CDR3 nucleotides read TGTGCCAGCAGTTTACGGAGAGGCGGCTCCTACGAGCAGTACTTC. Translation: CASSLRRGGSYEQYF.

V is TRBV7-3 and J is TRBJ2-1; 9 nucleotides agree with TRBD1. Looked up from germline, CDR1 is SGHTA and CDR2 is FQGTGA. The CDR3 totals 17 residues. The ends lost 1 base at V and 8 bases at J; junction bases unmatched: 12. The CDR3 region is CASSLIPGQGYIDEQFF. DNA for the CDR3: TGTGCCAGCAGCTTAATACCGGGACAGGGCTATATCGATGAGCAGTTCTTC.